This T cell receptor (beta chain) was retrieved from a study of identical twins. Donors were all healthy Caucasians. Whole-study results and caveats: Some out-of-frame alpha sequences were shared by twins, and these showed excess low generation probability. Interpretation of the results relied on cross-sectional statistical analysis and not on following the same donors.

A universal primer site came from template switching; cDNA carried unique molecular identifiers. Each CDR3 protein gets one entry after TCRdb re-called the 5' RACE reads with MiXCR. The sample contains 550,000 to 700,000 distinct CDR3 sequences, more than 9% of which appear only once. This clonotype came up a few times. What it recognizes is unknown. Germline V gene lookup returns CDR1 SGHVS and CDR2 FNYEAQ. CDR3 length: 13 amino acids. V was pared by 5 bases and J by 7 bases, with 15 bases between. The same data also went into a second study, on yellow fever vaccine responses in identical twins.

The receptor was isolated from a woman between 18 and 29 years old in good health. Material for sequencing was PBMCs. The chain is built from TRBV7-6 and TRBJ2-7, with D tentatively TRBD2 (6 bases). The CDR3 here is CASSPDREREQYF. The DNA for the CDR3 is TGTGCCAGCAGCCCCGACCGGGAGCGGGAGCAGTACTTC. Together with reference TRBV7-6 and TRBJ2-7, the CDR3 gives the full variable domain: GAGVSQSPRYKVTKRGQDVALRCDPISGHVSLYWYRQALGQGPEFLTYFNYEAQQDKSGLPNDRFSAERPEGSISTLTIQRTEQRDSAMYRCASSPDREREQYFGPGTRLTVT.